The 24 T cell receptor beta chains given below trace back to one sample, sequenced in a study of blood T cell repertoires in COVID-19. Here immunoSEQ multiplex PCR was the method, and the copy in TCRdb shows in-frame clones only, minus some. The data contain approximately 170,000 clones, less than 85% of them singletons. Sequences were obtained from peripheral blood. These receptors came from a woman of 80 years or more with acute or convalescent COVID-19.

There are a few counts of this clone. The chain uses TRBV27 and TRBJ1-5, with a possible D match to TRBD1 (6 bases). Trimming removed 3 bases from V and 7 bases from J, with 16 bases in between. Germline V CDR1 and CDR2: MNHEY, SMNVEV (reference sequence). The CDR3 is 15 amino acids. For the CDR3, the DNA is TGTGCCAGCAGTTTCCAGGCGGGGGCAGGGCAGCCCCAGCATTTT. This translates into CASSFQAGAGQPQHF.

The chain links TRBV21-1 to TRBJ2-7; TRBD2 is the table's D call and was not checked against the DNA. TRBV21-1 is a pseudogene segment. The CDR3 sequence is 16 residues long. CDR3 loop: CASSARGAGTFYEQYF. The CDR3 coding sequence is TGTGCCAGCAGCGCCCGGGGGGCGGGGACTTTCTACGAGCAGTACTTC.

The chain combines TRBV24-1 with TRBJ2-1, with D unresolved. The CDR3 loop spans 12 amino acids. The germline V gene has CDR1 KGHDR and CDR2 SFDVKD. V was trimmed by 5 bases and J by 8 bases, leaving 9 bases between them. The DNA of the CDR3 is TGTGCCACCAGTGCTAGTTTTGATGAGCAGTTCTTC. Residues: CATSASFDEQFF.

The chain carries TRBV6-2 or TRBV6-3 and TRBJ2-3; a weak D match, TRBD1 (5 bases). Trimming left V 3 bases short and J 0 bases short, with 10 bases between. The germline CDR1 and CDR2 sequences are MNHEY and SVGEGT. The CDR3 length is 15 residues. CDR3: CASSYWTHSTDTQYF. The CDR3 bases are TGTGCCAGCAGTTATTGGACACACAGCACAGATACGCAGTATTTT.

The V call is TRBV7-9, the J call TRBJ2-1; TRBD2 matches at 14 bases. The CDR3 consists of 16 residues. Germline values: CDR1 SEHNR, CDR2 FQNEAQ (reference sequence). V was clipped by 5 bases and J by 9 bases; unmatched bases: 9. The CDR3 DNA reads as TGTGCCAGCAGCCGAATTGGACTAGCGGGAGGCGGTGAGCAGTTCTTC. This sequence encodes CASSRIGLAGGGEQFF.

This clone has just a few counts. This CDR3 reads CASSQDAAGAHNEQFF. In DNA form, the CDR3 reads TGTGCCAGCAGCCAAGATGCAGCGGGAGCACACAATGAGCAGTTCTTC. The chain links TRBV3-1 (or the pseudogene TRBV3-2) to TRBJ2-1; 8 nucleotides align to TRBD2. Germline assignment: CDR1 LGHDT and CDR2 YNNKEL (reference sequence). The V gene end was trimmed by 0 bases and the J gene end by 5 bases; junction bases not matched to a gene: 6. The CDR3 is made up of 16 amino acids.

V gene TRBV6-6 combines with J gene TRBJ2-7; 7 positions match TRBD2. V shed 4 bases and J 2 bases; nucleotides not matched to a gene: 8. Germline lookup yields CDR1 MNHNY and CDR2 SVGAGI (reference sequence). The CDR3 runs to 15 residues. The CDR3 loop is CASSSRTSPTYEQYF. In nucleotides, the CDR3 is TGTGCCAGCAGTTCCAGGACTAGTCCTACCTACGAGCAGTACTTC.

The V call is TRBV6-6, the J call TRBJ1-1; D is ambiguous. The ends were cut back, 5 bases at V and 6 bases at J, with 7 bases in the middle. This CDR3 has 11 residues. Per the germline V gene, CDR1 is MNHNY and CDR2 is SVGAGI (reference sequence). CDR3 coding DNA: TGTGCCAGCAGTCCCAGTGCTGAAGCTTTCTTT. This sequence encodes CASSPSAEAFF.

The J gene is TRBJ1-1, the V gene TRBV27; D is undetermined. The germline V gene has CDR1 MNHEY and CDR2 SMNVEV (reference sequence). Trimming removed 0 bases from V and 11 bases from J, with 13 bases in between. This CDR3 spans 13 amino acids. CDR3 amino acids: CASSLSSQTGAFF. CDR3 bases: TGTGCCAGCAGTTTATCGTCTCAGACCGGGGCTTTCTTT.

V is TRBV4-2 and J is TRBJ1-3; D remains unclear. The CDR3 sequence is 16 residues long. The germline CDR1 and CDR2 sequences are LGHNA and YNFKEQ. V gave up 0 bases and J gave up 3 bases, with 12 bases separating them. CDR3 region: CASSQEATTYGNTIYF. CDR3 DNA sequence: TGTGCCAGCAGCCAAGAAGCAACCACCTATGGAAACACCATATATTTT.

The gene calls are TRBV3-1 (or the pseudogene TRBV3-2) and TRBJ2-3; D gene unclear. The CDR3 spans 12 residues. V lost 1 base and J lost 5, with 4 bases in between. Germline V gene lookup returns CDR1 LGHDT and CDR2 YNNKEL (reference sequence). The CDR3 protein is CASSQVIDTQYF. Written as DNA, the CDR3 is TGTGCCAGCAGCCAAGTCATAGATACGCAGTATTTT.

The rearrangement links TRBV29-1 to TRBJ1-1; D uncertain. CDR3 length equals 17 residues. Trimming took off 7 bases at V and 4 bases at J, with 28 bases between the two ends. Germline V lookup: CDR1 SQVTM, CDR2 ANQGSEA. CDR3 region: CSGVNAVQEPFFTEAFF. The CDR3 DNA is TGCAGCGGTGTGAATGCGGTCCAAGAACCTTTTTTCACTGAAGCTTTCTTT.

This chain uses TRBV5-1 with TRBJ2-2; 8 bases fit TRBD1. The CDR3 extends over 14 amino acids. Germline CDR1 and CDR2: SGHRS and YFSETQ. Germline trimming cut 2 bases from V and 7 bases from J; bases unmatched to any gene: 4. CDR3 nucleotides: TGCGCCAGCAGCTTTGGACAGGGAATCGGGGAGCTGTTTTTT. Translating gives CASSFGQGIGELFF.

This chain uses TRBV6-5 with TRBJ1-5; D ambiguous. Germline V gives CDR1 MNHEY, CDR2 SVGAGI. V lost 6 bases and J 7 bases, leaving 16 bases between the germline ends. The CDR3 loop spans 14 amino acids. The CDR3 DNA reads as TGTGCCAGCAGCTCCCCGGGTTCCGCGCAGCCCCAGCATTTT. Encoded protein: CASSSPGSAQPQHF.

V gene TRBV5-5 combines with J gene TRBJ1-4, with 9 nucleotides matching TRBD1. This CDR3 spans 13 amino acids. Germline loops: CDR1 SGHKS, CDR2 YYEKEE (reference sequence). The V gene end was trimmed by 4 bases and the J gene end by 10 bases; junction bases not matched to a gene: 5. CDR3: CASSGDRDGKLFF. In DNA form, the CDR3 reads TGTGCCAGCAGCGGGGACAGGGACGGAAAACTGTTTTTT.

The chain carries TRBV19 and TRBJ2-3; 9 bases are shared with TRBD2. The CDR3 contains 16 residues. Germline CDR1 is LNHDA and CDR2 is SQIVND (reference sequence). The ends lost 4 bases at V and 3 bases at J; junction bases unmatched: 8. CDR3 region: CASSSRGGRATDTQYF. The CDR3 nucleotides read TGTGCCAGTAGTAGTCGCGGCGGGAGGGCGACAGATACGCAGTATTTT.

A remark on this clone: The junction does not match germline at one end; this may be a read error. The rearrangement uses TRBV5-6 and TRBJ2-5; D could derive from TRBD1 or TRBD2 (6 bases each). The CDR3 consists of 14 residues. The germline V gene has CDR1 SGHDT and CDR2 YYEEEE. CDR3 coding DNA: TGTGCCAGCAGTTTGGAGGGGGTCGGGGAGACCCAGTACTTC. Its translation is CASSLEGVGETQYF.

This clone turned up a few times. V usage is TRBV28 and J usage is TRBJ1-2; D uncertain. V dropped 6 bases and J dropped 8 bases, with 16 bases sitting between them. The CDR3 is 13 amino acids. From germline, CDR1 is MDHEN and CDR2 SYDVKM. The CDR3 coding sequence is TGTGCCAGCAGCCCTCTAAGTCATCGAGGCTACACCTTC. Residues: CASSPLSHRGYTF.

The chain joins TRBV7-2 to TRBJ1-4, with 8 bases identical to TRBD1. The junction had 9 bases not matched to a gene; V was cut back by 4 bases and J by 8 bases. The V gene's germline CDR1 is SGHTA and CDR2 FQGNSA. The CDR3 loop spans 15 amino acids. CDR3 DNA sequence: TGTGCCAGCAGCTCGCAGGGGGCGAGTGGGGAAAAACTGTTTTTT. Amino acids: CASSSQGASGEKLFF.

This rearrangement joins TRBV4-2 to TRBJ2-2; the match to TRBD1 covers 8 bases. Trimming at V came to 1 base and at J to 4 bases, leaving 14 bases not matched to a gene. The CDR3 loop spans 19 amino acids. The germline V gene has CDR1 LGHNA and CDR2 YNFKEQ. This CDR3 reads CASSQGTGLFGWSTGELFF. CDR3 sequence (DNA): TGTGCCAGCAGCCAAGGGACAGGGCTTTTCGGTTGGAGCACCGGGGAGCTGTTTTTT.

The chain uses TRBV5-1 and TRBJ2-1; 10 bases fit TRBD2. This CDR3 is built from 15 residues. Germline loops: CDR1 SGHRS, CDR2 YFSETQ. With V trimmed by 2 bases and J by 2 bases, 1 base remained unmatched. CDR3 sequence reads: CASSLAGGTYNEQFF. The CDR3 DNA follows: TGCGCCAGCAGCTTAGCGGGAGGGACCTACAATGAGCAGTTCTTC.

The chain couples TRBV3-1 (or the pseudogene TRBV3-2) to TRBJ1-2, with a tentative D call TRBD1 (6 bases). The CDR3 is made up of 18 amino acids. Germline lookup yields CDR1 LGHDT and CDR2 YNNKEL (reference sequence). Between the trimmed V and J ends, which lost 1 base and 2 bases, there was a span of 20 bases. CDR3 region: CASSQAKRGGRVNYGYTF. In DNA, the CDR3 is TGTGCCAGCAGCCAAGCCAAAAGGGGGGGACGAGTAAACTATGGCTACACCTTC.

This chain uses TRBV2 with TRBJ2-7, with 8 bases fitting TRBD1. Losses at the gene ends were 6 bases for V and 5 bases for J; bases not matched to a gene: 12. Per the germline V gene, CDR1 is SNHLY and CDR2 is FYNNEI. The CDR3 has 15 residues. CDR3 amino acids: CASSFTDRAGNEQYF. CDR3 bases: TGTGCCAGCAGCTTCACGGACAGGGCGGGAAACGAGCAGTACTTC.

The chain carries TRBV6-5 and TRBJ2-3; 8 bases match TRBD1. The V gene end was trimmed by 9 bases and the J gene end by 0 bases; junction bases not matched to a gene: 8. This CDR3 is 15 amino acids long. Per germline, CDR1 MNHEY and CDR2 SVGAGI. The CDR3 loop is CASSSTGVSTDTQYF. In DNA, the CDR3 is TGTGCCAGTTCTTCGACAGGGGTCAGCACAGATACGCAGTATTTT.